This TCR beta chain came from a study of T-cell memory formation after mild COVID-19. For the study at large: The study found TCR clusters largely donor specific. Study findings and constraints: Memory cells collected pre-infection included some clones that later responded, suggesting cross-reactive memory joined.

The CDR3 has 15 residues. From germline, CDR1 is DFQATT and CDR2 SNEGSKA (reference sequence). V lost 0 bases, J lost 4 bases, and 13 bases lay in between. Each CDR3 protein gets one entry after TCRdb re-called the 5' RACE reads with MiXCR. The repertoire holds 450,000 to 650,000 distinct CDR3 sequences, with around 21% as singletons. Concerning this clonotype itself: Antigen: not known.

The chain has TRBV20-1 and TRBJ1-5, with D uncertain. This TCR was recovered from an adult woman who had mild COVID-19 (a few samples of this study predate the infection). Cell type and time point are not known. The sequenced sample was PBMCs or a T cell subset sorted from them (not recorded which). The CDR3 spells CSARDPGLTNQPQHF. Here the CDR3 DNA reads TGCAGTGCTAGAGACCCGGGCCTCACTAATCAGCCCCAGCATTTT.